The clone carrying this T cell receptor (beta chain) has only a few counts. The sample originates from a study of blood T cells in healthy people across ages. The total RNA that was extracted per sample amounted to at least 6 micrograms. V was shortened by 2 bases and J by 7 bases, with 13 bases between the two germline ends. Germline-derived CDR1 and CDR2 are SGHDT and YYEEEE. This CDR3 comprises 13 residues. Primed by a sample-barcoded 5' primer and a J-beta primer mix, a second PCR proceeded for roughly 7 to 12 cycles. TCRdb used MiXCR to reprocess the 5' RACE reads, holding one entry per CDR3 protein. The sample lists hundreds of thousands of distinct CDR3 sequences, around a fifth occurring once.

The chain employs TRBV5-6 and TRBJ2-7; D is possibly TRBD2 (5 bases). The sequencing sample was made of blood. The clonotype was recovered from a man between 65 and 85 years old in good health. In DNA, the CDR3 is TGTGCCAGCAGCTTTCCGACTACCGGGGAGCAGTACTTC. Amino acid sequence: CASSFPTTGEQYF.